The clone carrying this T cell receptor (beta chain) was picked up a small number of times. Its cognate antigen is unknown. The source of the sample is a study of blood T cells in healthy people across ages. General study points: As naive T cell percentage varied, TCR beta diversity correlated strongly with it.

Trimming shortened V by 6 bases and J by 3 bases, and 6 bases separated the two germline ends. The CDR3 contains 12 residues. There were at least 5.5 micrograms of total RNA extracted from every sample. A second PCR of 7 to 11 cycles used a sample-barcoded 5' primer and a J-beta primer mix. The template-switch adaptor, which had 12 random nucleotides, put a tag on each cDNA molecule. TCRdb redid the calling of the 5' RACE reads with MiXCR, one entry per CDR3 protein. The sample includes under 2,000,000 distinct CDR3 sequences, 49% of them seen just once. The TCR originated in a woman aged 40 to 50 in good health. The chain is built from TRBV12-3 or TRBV12-4 and TRBJ1-5; no reliable D call. The sequenced sample was blood. CDR3 in amino acids: CASRSDNQPQHF. As DNA, the CDR3 is TGTGCCAGCAGATCAGACAATCAGCCCCAGCATTTT.